The source of this T cell receptor beta chain is a study of OX40 agonist ivuxolimab in advanced cancers. About the study as a whole: Ivuxolimab, which targeted the costimulatory receptor OX40 (CD134), was an agonistic, fully human IgG2 monoclonal antibody. Intravenous ivuxolimab was administered to patients every 2 weeks at six dose levels: 0.01, 0.1, 0.3, 1.5, 3 and 10 mg/kg. Prior anti-PD-1, anti-PD-L1 or anti-CTLA-4 therapy was permitted, and checkpoint inhibitors had been received by approximately 39% of dose-escalation patients. Among the roughly 52 dose-escalation patients, around 19 had hepatocellular carcinoma, approximately 15 melanoma, 9 renal cell carcinoma and 9 head and neck cancer. The point of sequencing TCRbeta in the periphery was to test whether ivuxolimab changed TCR sequence diversity and drove clonal T-cell expansion. The paper reports the monotherapy dose-escalation portion (N = 52 patients) of the phase I ivuxolimab trial. In the dose-escalation cohort, 82.7% of patients were male, and the mean age was roughly 60 years, with a range of about 23 to 85. Partial responses occurred in three dose-escalation patients: two with cutaneous melanoma and one with hepatocellular carcinoma.

Study-level results and caveats: Clonal expansion of both CD4+ and CD8+ blood T cells was observed from baseline to week 6 at doses 0.1 to 3.0 mg/kg. Low levels of normalized T-cell clonal expansion were also shown by some nonresponding patients. After ivuxolimab, expanded clones were on average more numerous among CD8+ T cells than among CD4+ T cells. Antigen specificity was not determined for the clonally expanded peripheral T cells. In the 0.1-3.0 mg/kg groups, partial responders were among the patients with the lowest normalized peripheral clonal expansion, particularly in CD8+ T cells.

The CDR3 goes from the cysteine to the phenylalanine over 14 residues. Only the CDR3 part of the read is kept: 42 bases, read in frame from the first base. Relative to germline, V is 5 bases shorter and J is 6 bases shorter, with 14 bases between their ends. The germline V gene encodes CDR1 MNHEY and CDR2 SVGAGI. Patients with a history of autoimmune disease or receiving systemic immunosuppression were excluded from the trial. Peripheral blood for TCR sequencing was drawn from every dose cohort at baseline, at cycle 4 day 1 and at cycle 7 day 1. The samples were taken from a phase I, first-in-human, multicenter, open-label dose-escalation trial of ivuxolimab. Adults with locally advanced or metastatic head and neck squamous cell, hepatocellular, melanoma or renal cell carcinoma were enrolled in the trial. Before TCR sequencing, CD4+ T cells and CD8+ T cells from peripheral blood were sorted into separate populations.

Genomic DNA was isolated from the sorted cells so that the TCRbeta CDR3 region could be sequenced. The immunoSEQ Assay was used to sequence the TCRbeta CDR3 regions. TCRdb took this table from immuneACCESS and kept in-frame rearrangements with V and J called. Such tables lack part of the clones; where checked against another copy, unresolved V genes explain under half of the gap, and the rest is unexplained. The sample table contains about 50,000 clones; only one count was recorded for almost 90% of them. The top ten hold 3% to 4% of the sample. On this clone: The antigen it binds to is not known. The record has no base qualities; no much larger clone is one base away.

Sample: CD4+ or CD8+ T cells sorted from blood, taken in a trial of the OX40 agonist ivuxolimab. This sequence uses TRBV6-5 and TRBJ1-5, and the D gene may be TRBD1, 5 bases matching. The TCR sequence derives from an adult with an advanced solid tumor such as melanoma, head and neck, liver or kidney cancer. The CDR3 protein: CASSKDIISQPQHF. The bases are TGTGCCAGCAGTAAGGACATTATCAGTCAGCCCCAGCATTTT.